A selection of T cell receptor beta chains follows, all from one sample in a study of blood T cell repertoires in COVID-19. The assay was immunoSEQ multiplex PCR, and TCRdb's table has in-frame clones only and misses some. The table has 70,000 to 75,000 clones, over 80% seen once. The sample comprised peripheral blood. These receptor sequences come from a woman aged 55-70 years with acute or convalescent COVID-19. Both conserved end residues are part of each CDR3. The D gene is left open where the match is weak. Some rows have no size entry. The others give once, few or many, or a class for an expanded clone.

J: TRBJ2-2; D: TRBD1; V: TRBV5-1; size: NA; DNA: TGCGCCAGCAGCTTCTTGGCGGACAGGGGAGGAACCGGGGAGCTGTTTTTT; CDR3: CASSFLADRGGTGELFF
J: TRBJ1-4; D: TRBD1; V: TRBV7-8; size: NA; DNA: TGTGCCAGCAGCTTTAGACAGGGCTCTAATGAAAAACTGTTTTTT; CDR3: CASSFRQGSNEKLFF
J: TRBJ1-1; D: TRBD1; V: TRBV7-3; size: few; DNA: TGTGCCAGCAGCAATGAGGTGGCAGGGGGCATGAACACTGAAGCTTTCTTT; CDR3: CASSNEVAGGMNTEAFF
J: TRBJ2-1; D: TRBD2; V: TRBV5-1; size: few; DNA: TGCGCCAGCAGCCCTGGAGGCGGGGGGGAAAATGAGCAGTTCTTC; CDR3: CASSPGGGGENEQFF
J: TRBJ1-5; D: TRBD1; V: TRBV2; size: NA; DNA: TGTGCCAGCAGCGACCCCGGGACAGGGGCCAATCAGCCCCAGCATTTT; CDR3: CASSDPGTGANQPQHF
J: TRBJ2-4; D: TRBD1; V: TRBV3-1/TRBV3-2; size: NA; DNA: TGTGCCAGCAGCCCATTCGGACAGGGACGGTGGCAGTACTTC; CDR3: CASSPFGQGRWQYF
J: TRBJ1-5; D: NA; V: TRBV7-2; size: NA; DNA: TGTGCCAGCAGCTTAGAGGCAGGATGGGGCAATCAGCCCCAGCATTTT; CDR3: CASSLEAGWGNQPQHF
J: TRBJ2-1; D: NA; V: TRBV7-3; size: NA; DNA: TGTGCCAGCAGCTTAACTCCCACGAAGGGGCTGGAATCTGAGCAGTTCTTC; CDR3: CASSLTPTKGLESEQFF
J: TRBJ2-5; D: NA; V: TRBV18; size: NA; DNA: TGTGCCAGCTCACCGCAGGGTGGAGAGACCCAGTACTTC; CDR3: CASSPQGGETQYF
J: TRBJ2-3; D: NA; V: TRBV5-4; size: NA; DNA: TGTGCCAGCAGCTTGGAACGCAGTACAGATACGCAGTATTTT; CDR3: CASSLERSTDTQYF
J: TRBJ1-1; D: NA; V: TRBV9; size: NA; DNA: TGTGCCAGCAGCGTAGTCGGGGGGCAGGACACTGAAGCTTTCTTT; CDR3: CASSVVGGQDTEAFF
J: TRBJ1-5; D: NA; V: TRBV29-1; size: NA; DNA: TGCAGCGCCCGGGACACTTGGGATCAGCCCCAGCATTTT; CDR3: CSARDTWDQPQHF
J: TRBJ1-5; D: NA; V: TRBV18; size: NA; DNA: TGTGCCAGCTCGCTAGGCAACCGTAATAGCAATCAGCCCCAGCATTTT; CDR3: CASSLGNRNSNQPQHF
J: TRBJ2-2; D: NA; V: TRBV27; size: NA; DNA: TGTGCCAGCAGTTCACTAGTAGGCTCGAACACCGGGGAGCTGTTTTTT; CDR3: CASSSLVGSNTGELFF
J: TRBJ1-1; D: NA; V: TRBV3-1/TRBV3-2; size: NA; DNA: TGTGCCAGCAGCAACCAGGGTAAAGCTTTCTTT; CDR3: CASSNQGKAFF
J: TRBJ1-1; D: NA; V: TRBV19; size: NA; DNA: TGTGCCAGTAGTAAACAGGGTCGGAACACTGAAGCTTTCTTT; CDR3: CASSKQGRNTEAFF
J: TRBJ1-2; D: NA; V: TRBV2; size: NA; DNA: TGTGCCAGCAGCGGCGGACACGACCCTCGGTATGGCTACACCTTC; CDR3: CASSGGHDPRYGYTF
J: TRBJ1-4; D: TRBD1; V: TRBV28; size: NA; DNA: TGTGCCAGCAACCAGGGGGCGACCTTCTCGACTAATGAAAAACTGTTTTTT; CDR3: CASNQGATFSTNEKLFF
J: TRBJ2-3; D: TRBD2; V: TRBV29-1; size: NA; DNA: TGCAGCGTGTTGGGGATTTCTAGCGGGGGGGCCACAGATACGCAGTATTTT; CDR3: CSVLGISSGGATDTQYF
J: TRBJ2-1; D: TRBD2; V: TRBV7-2; size: NA; DNA: TGTGCCAGCAGCTTAGCGGGAGGGCCGTCTGAGCAGTTCTTC; CDR3: CASSLAGGPSEQFF
J: TRBJ1-3; D: TRBD1; V: TRBV7-2; size: once; DNA: TGTGCCAGCAGCTTATCTCCGGGACAGTCAGGAAACACCATATATTTT; CDR3: CASSLSPGQSGNTIYF
J: TRBJ2-3; D: NA; V: TRBV5-6; size: NA; DNA: TGTGCCAGCAGCGGGTTCGGCGGACTTAGCACAGATACGCAGTATTTT; CDR3: CASSGFGGLSTDTQYF